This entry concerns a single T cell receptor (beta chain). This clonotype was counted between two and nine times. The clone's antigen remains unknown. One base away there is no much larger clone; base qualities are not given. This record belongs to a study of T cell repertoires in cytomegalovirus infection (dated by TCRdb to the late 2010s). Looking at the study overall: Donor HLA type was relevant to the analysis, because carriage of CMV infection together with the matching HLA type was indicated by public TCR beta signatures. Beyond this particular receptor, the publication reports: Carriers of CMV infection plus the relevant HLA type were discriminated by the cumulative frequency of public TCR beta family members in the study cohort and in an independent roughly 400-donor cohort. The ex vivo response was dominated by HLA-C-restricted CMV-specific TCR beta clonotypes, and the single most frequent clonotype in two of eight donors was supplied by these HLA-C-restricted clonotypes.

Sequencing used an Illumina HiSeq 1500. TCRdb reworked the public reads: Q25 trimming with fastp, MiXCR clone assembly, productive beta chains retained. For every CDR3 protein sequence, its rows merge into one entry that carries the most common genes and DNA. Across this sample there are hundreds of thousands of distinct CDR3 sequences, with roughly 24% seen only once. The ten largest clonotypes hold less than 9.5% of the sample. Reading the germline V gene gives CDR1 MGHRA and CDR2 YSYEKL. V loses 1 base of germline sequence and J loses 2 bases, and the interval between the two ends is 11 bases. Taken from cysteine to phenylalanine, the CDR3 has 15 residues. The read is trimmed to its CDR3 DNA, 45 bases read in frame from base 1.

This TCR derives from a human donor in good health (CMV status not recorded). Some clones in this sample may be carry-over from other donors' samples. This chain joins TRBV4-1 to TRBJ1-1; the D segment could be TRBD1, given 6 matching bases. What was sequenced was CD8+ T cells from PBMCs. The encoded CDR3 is CASSQGVGTNTEAFF. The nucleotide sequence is TGCGCCAGCAGCCAAGGTGTAGGGACAAACACTGAAGCTTTCTTT.